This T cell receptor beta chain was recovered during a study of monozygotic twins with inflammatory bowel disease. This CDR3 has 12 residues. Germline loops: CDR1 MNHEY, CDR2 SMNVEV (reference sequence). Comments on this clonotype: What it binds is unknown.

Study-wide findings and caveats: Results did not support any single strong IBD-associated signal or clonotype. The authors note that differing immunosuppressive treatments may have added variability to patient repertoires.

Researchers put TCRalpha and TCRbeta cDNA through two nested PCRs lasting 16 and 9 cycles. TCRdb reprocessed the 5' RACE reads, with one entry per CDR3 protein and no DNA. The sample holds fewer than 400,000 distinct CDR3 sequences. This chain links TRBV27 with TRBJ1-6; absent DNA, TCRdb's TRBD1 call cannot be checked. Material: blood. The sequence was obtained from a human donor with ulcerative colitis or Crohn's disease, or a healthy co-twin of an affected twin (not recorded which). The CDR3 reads CASSRQGASLHF.